The text below deals with one T cell receptor beta chain. Its antigen is currently unknown. These data originate in a study of regulatory T cells in long-lasting Graves disease. Study findings and constraints: Thyroid tissue went unstudied; only peripheral blood was examined.

The CDR3 spans 16 residues. CDR1 and CDR2 from the germline V gene are SGHKS and YYEKEE (reference sequence). After removal of 1 base from V and 8 bases from J, the junction contained 12 bases not matched to a gene. For TCR beta, libraries came from iRepertoire HTBI primers and Arm-PCR of CDR3 regions. TCRdb ran MiXCR on the multiplex PCR reads and lists one entry per CDR3 protein. The sample lists a few hundred thousand distinct CDR3 sequences, about a quarter occurring once. Time point described: persistent/refractory GD, antithyroid drugs over 5 years with positive TRAb. There was RNA extracted from PBMCs, and the TCR library was made from it. Nine milliliters of peripheral blood went into EDTA tubes.

This TCR was sampled from a female donor with Graves disease. V usage is TRBV5-5 and J usage is TRBJ2-7, with 10 bases fitting TRBD1. The input for sequencing was peripheral blood mononuclear cells (PBMCs), taken when the disease was refractory, from a patient treated with antithyroid drugs. The CDR3 is CASSLFSGTGAPQQYF. CDR3 bases: TGTGCCAGCAGCTTGTTCTCCGGGACAGGGGCTCCGCAGCAGTACTTC.